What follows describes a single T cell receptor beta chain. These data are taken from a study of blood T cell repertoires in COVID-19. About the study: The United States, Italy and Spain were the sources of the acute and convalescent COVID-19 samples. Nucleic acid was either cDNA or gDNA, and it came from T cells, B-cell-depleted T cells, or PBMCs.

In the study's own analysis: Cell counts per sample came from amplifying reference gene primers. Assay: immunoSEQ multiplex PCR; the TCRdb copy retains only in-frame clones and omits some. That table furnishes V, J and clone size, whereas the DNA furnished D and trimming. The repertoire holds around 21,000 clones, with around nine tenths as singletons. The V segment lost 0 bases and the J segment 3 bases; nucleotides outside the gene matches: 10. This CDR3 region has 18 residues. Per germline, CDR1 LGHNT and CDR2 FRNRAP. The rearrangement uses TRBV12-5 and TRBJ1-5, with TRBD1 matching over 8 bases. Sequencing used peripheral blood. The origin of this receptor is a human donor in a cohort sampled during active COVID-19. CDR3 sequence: CASGLVSVPGGDNQPQHF. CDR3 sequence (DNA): TGTGCTAGTGGTTTGGTATCGGTACCAGGGGGCGACAATCAGCCCCAGCATTTT.